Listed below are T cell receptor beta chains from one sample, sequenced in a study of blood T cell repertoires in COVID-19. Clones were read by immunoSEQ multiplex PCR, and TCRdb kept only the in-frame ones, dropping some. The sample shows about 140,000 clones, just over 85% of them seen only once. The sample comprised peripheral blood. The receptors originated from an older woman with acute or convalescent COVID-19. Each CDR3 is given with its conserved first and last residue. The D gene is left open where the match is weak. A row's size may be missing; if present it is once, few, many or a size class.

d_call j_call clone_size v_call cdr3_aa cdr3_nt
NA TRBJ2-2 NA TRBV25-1 CASSEPLDTAGELFF TGTGCCAGCAGTGAACCATTAGATACCGCCGGGGAGCTGTTTTTT
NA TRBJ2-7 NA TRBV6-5 CASSLAGQAGYEQYF TGTGCCAGCAGTCTAGCGGGACAGGCGGGCTACGAGCAGTACTTC
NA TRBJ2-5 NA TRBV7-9 CASSLQDKTQYF TGTGCCAGCAGCTTACAGGATAAGACCCAGTACTTC
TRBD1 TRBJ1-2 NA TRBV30 CAWSRQGDGYTF TGTGCCTGGAGTCGACAGGGGGATGGCTACACCTTC
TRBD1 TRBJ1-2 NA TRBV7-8 CASSLRQGGGYTF TGTGCCAGCAGCCTAAGACAGGGTGGTGGCTACACCTTC
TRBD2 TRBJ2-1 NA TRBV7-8 CASSLNGGDHNEQFF TGTGCCAGCAGCCTGAACGGGGGGGACCACAATGAGCAGTTCTTC
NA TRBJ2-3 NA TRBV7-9 CASEGADTQYF TGTGCCAGCGAAGGGGCAGATACGCAGTATTTT
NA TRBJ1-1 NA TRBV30 CAWSETGNTEAFF TGTGCCTGGAGTGAGACGGGGAACACTGAAGCTTTCTTT
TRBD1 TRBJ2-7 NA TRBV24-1 CATSDSTGYEQYF TGTGCCACCAGTGACTCGACAGGGTACGAGCAGTACTTC
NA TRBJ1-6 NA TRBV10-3 CAISPGVLISPLHF TGTGCCATCAGCCCAGGGGTTCTTATTTCACCCCTCCACTTT
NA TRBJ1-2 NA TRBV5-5 CASSSRAGDGYTF TGTGCCAGCAGCTCCCGAGCAGGGGATGGCTACACCTTC
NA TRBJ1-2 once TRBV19 CASSQRGRLDLNYGYTF TGTGCCAGTTCCCAACGGGGAAGACTCGACCTTAACTATGGCTACACCTTC
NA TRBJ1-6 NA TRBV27 CASNIQGPNSPLHF TGTGCCAGCAATATACAGGGCCCCAATTCACCCCTCCACTTT
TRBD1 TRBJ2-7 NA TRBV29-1 CSVESGTAYEQYF TGCAGCGTTGAATCCGGGACAGCCTACGAGCAGTACTTC